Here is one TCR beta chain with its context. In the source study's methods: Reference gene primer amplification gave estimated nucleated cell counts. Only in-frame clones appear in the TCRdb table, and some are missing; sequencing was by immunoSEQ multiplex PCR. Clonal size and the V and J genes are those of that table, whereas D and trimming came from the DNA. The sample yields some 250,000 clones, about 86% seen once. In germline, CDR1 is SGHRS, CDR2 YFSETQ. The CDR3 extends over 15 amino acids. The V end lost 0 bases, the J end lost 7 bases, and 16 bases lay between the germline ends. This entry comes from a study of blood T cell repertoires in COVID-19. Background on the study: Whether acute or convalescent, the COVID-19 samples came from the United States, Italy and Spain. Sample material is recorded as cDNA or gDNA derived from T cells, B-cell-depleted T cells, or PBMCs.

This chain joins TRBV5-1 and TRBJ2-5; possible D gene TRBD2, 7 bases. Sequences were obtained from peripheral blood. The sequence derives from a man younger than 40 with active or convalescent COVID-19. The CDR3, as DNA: TGCGCCAGCAGCTTGGCGGGGGGCCCACGAGGGACCCAGTACTTC. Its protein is CASSLAGGPRGTQYF.